This entry features one T cell receptor (beta chain) sequence. Its matching antigen is unknown. The sample belongs to a study of PD-1 blockade in classical Hodgkin lymphoma. Study results and limitations: CD4+ TCR diversity, unlike CD8+, climbed significantly by C4D1.

Generated by immunoSEQ multiplex PCR, the TCRdb table keeps only in-frame clones and is missing some. This sample carries around 50,000 clones, under 95% of them seen once, and the ten largest clones take less than 11%. Brentuximab vedotin exposure varied, and every patient relapsed after autologous stem cell transplantation. V was clipped by 1 base and J by 7 bases; unmatched bases: 12. Germline assignment: CDR1 MGHRA and CDR2 YSYEKL. The CDR3 consists of 18 residues. The chain is built from TRBV4-1 and TRBJ1-4; the match to TRBD1 covers 10 bases. Source: peripheral blood mononuclear cells (PBMCs), taken before the second cycle of nivolumab. This clonotype was sampled from a human donor with classical Hodgkin lymphoma. CDR3: CASSQGQRWDRGTEKLFF. The CDR3 DNA sequence: TGCGCCAGCAGCCAAGGCCAGAGGTGGGACAGGGGTACTGAAAAACTGTTTTTT.